This T cell receptor beta chain is from a study of OX40 agonist ivuxolimab in advanced cancers. Study context: Aged roughly 23 to 80 with a mean of 60 years, they were around 83% male. Notes on the study in general: Clonal expansion from baseline to week 6 occurred in both CD4+ and CD8+ T cells. Expanded clones belonging to CD8+ T cells outnumbered, on average, those of CD4+.

Comment on this clone: The antigen is unknown.

Using immunoSEQ multiplex PCR, the repertoire was profiled, and TCRdb retains in-frame clones only, with some absent. The sample has about 77,000 clones, around 88% seen once. Germline V lookup: CDR1 SGHTS, CDR2 YDEGEE. Trimming took 3 bases from V and 6 from J, leaving 11 bases between them. The CDR3 sequence is 13 residues long. Sequencing used CD4+ or CD8+ T cells sorted from blood, obtained in a trial of the OX40 agonist ivuxolimab. The TCR originated in an adult with an advanced solid tumor such as melanoma, head and neck, liver or kidney cancer. The V gene is TRBV5-8, the J gene TRBJ2-3; D unclear. CDR3: CASSSSSGDTQYF. CDR3 nucleotides: TGTGCCAGCAGCTCGAGTAGTGGGGATACGCAGTATTTT.